Below are 12 T cell receptor beta chains sequenced from a single sample in a study of cytomegalovirus exposure and HLA in healthy donors. Primers: 60 Vbeta forward and 13 Jbeta reverse. The protocol was immunoSEQ multiplex PCR, while the TCRdb copy is restricted to in-frame clones and leaves out a portion. The repertoire consists of about 120,000 clones, with 70% to 80% occurring once and the leading ten covering 4%. Material for sequencing was PBMCs. These receptors all stem from a man aged 35 to 55 in good health and CMV-seropositive.

V gene TRBV28 combines with J gene TRBJ2-2, with TRBD1 matching over 9 bases. Germline-derived CDR1 and CDR2 are MDHEN and SYDVKM. J gave up 5 bases and V 7 bases, and 5 bases lay outside the gene matches. This CDR3 has 14 amino acids. The CDR3 here is CASNRDRVTGELFF. In DNA form, the CDR3 reads TGTGCCAGCAACCGGGACAGGGTTACCGGGGAGCTGTTTTTT.

The V call is TRBV4-1, the J call TRBJ2-2, with 13 bases fitting TRBD2. This CDR3 is 16 amino acids long. Germline-derived CDR1 and CDR2 are MGHRA and YSYEKL. V shed 6 bases and J 1 base; nucleotides not matched to a gene: 2. CDR3 loop: CASRRLAGGNTGELFF. CDR3 nucleotide sequence: TGCGCCAGCAGGAGACTAGCGGGAGGGAACACCGGGGAGCTGTTTTTT.

The CDR3, as DNA: TGCAGCGTTGAAGATTCGGAGCAAATTAACTATGGCTACACCTTC. Protein: CSVEDSEQINYGYTF. The chain employs TRBV29-1 and TRBJ1-2; D call uncertain. The germline CDR1 and CDR2 sequences are SQVTM and ANQGSEA. The CDR3 is 15 residues long. V lost 0 bases and J 1 base, leaving 12 bases between the germline ends.

The genes are TRBV5-8 and TRBJ1-5; TRBD1 is a possible D gene (5 bases). In germline, CDR1 is SGHTS, CDR2 YDEGEE. The CDR3 loop spans 14 amino acids. V was trimmed by 5 bases and J by 7 bases, leaving 16 bases between them. Here the CDR3 reads CASRSPGDGQPQHF. The CDR3 DNA is TGTGCCAGCAGGAGCCCGGGGGATGGACAGCCCCAGCATTTT.

J is TRBJ1-2 and V is TRBV29-1, with D unclear. Germline V gives CDR1 SQVTM, CDR2 ANQGSEA. V lost 3 bases to trimming and J lost 0 bases, with 11 bases between them. The CDR3 length is 14 residues. CDR3 residues: CSVDSLAANYGYTF. As DNA, the CDR3 is TGCAGCGTTGATTCTCTAGCAGCTAACTATGGCTACACCTTC. The full variable domain, with the rest looked up from reference TRBV29-1 and TRBJ1-2, is SAVISQKPSRDICQRGTSLTIQCQVDSQVTMMFWYRQQPGQSLTLIATANQGSEATYESGFVIDKFPISRPNLTFSTLTVSNMSPEDSSIYLCSVDSLAANYGYTFGSGTRLTVV.

This clone appeared once. The chain links TRBV7-9 to TRBJ2-3; 8 bases line up with TRBD1. The CDR3 contains 15 residues. The V gene's germline CDR1 is SEHNR and CDR2 FQNEAQ (reference sequence). Losses at the gene ends were 6 bases for V and 0 bases for J; bases not matched to a gene: 5. The CDR3 is CASSPGQVSTDTQYF. The CDR3 DNA reads as TGTGCCAGCAGTCCGGGACAGGTTAGCACAGATACGCAGTATTTT. Full variable domain (remainder filled in from reference TRBV7-9 and TRBJ2-3): DTGVSQNPRHKITKRGQNVTFRCDPISEHNRLYWYRQTLGQGPEFLTYFQNEAQLEKSRLLSDRFSAERPKGSFSTLEIQRTEQGDSAMYLCASSPGQVSTDTQYFGPGTRLTVL.

This chain uses TRBV7-8 with TRBJ2-7, with D hard to call. CDR1 is SGHVS and CDR2 is FQNEAQ in the germline V gene. Trimming cost V 1 base and J 6 bases, with 10 bases left between them. The CDR3 is 13 amino acids. The CDR3 nucleotides are TGTGCCAGCAGCTTAGGAACTATAATCGAGCAGTACTTC. It encodes CASSLGTIIEQYF.

This clone was counted a few times. The gene calls are TRBV5-1 and TRBJ2-1; no definite D call. V was shortened by 4 bases and J by 3 bases, with 8 bases between the two germline ends. The CDR3 is 13 residues long. The germline CDR1 and CDR2 sequences are SGHRS and YFSETQ. The CDR3: CASSQNSYNEQFF. CDR3 in DNA: TGCGCCAGCAGCCAAAACAGCTACAATGAGCAGTTCTTC.

The gene calls are TRBV29-1 and TRBJ2-7, with D hard to call. CDR3 size: 12 residues. The V gene's germline CDR1 is SQVTM and CDR2 ANQGSEA. The ends were cut back, 5 bases at V and 2 bases at J, with 10 bases in the middle. The CDR3 protein is CSVHVGAYEQYF. CDR3 DNA: TGCAGCGTTCACGTGGGCGCCTACGAGCAGTACTTC.

The CDR3 protein is CASSQEGMNTEAFF. CDR3 nucleotides: TGCGCCAGCAGCCAGGAGGGAATGAACACTGAAGCTTTCTTT. The chain is built from TRBV4-1 and TRBJ1-1; no definite D call. V was clipped by 3 bases and J by 0 bases, with 8 bases between them. CDR1 and CDR2 from the germline V gene are MGHRA and YSYEKL. The CDR3 loop spans 14 amino acids.

The rearrangement joins TRBV2 to TRBJ2-3; 10 nucleotides agree with TRBD2. With 5 bases clipped from V and 2 bases from J, the junction kept 10 bases outside the gene matches. The CDR3 extends over 17 amino acids. CDR1 is SNHLY, CDR2 FYNNEI, per germline. The CDR3 here is CASSNYLAGDPTDTQYF. The CDR3 DNA follows: TGTGCCAGCAGTAACTATCTAGCGGGAGACCCCACAGATACGCAGTATTTT.

This clone was counted a single time. One end of the junction varies from germline; a read error may be responsible. The CDR3 nucleotides read TGTGCTAGCAGCGTGGACTACACCGGGGAGCTGTTTTTT. Its translation is CASSVDYTGELFF. V is TRBV7-7 and J is TRBJ2-2; D is perhaps TRBD2 (5 bases). The CDR3 sequence is 13 residues long. Germline V gene sequence: CDR1 SSHAT, CDR2 FNYEAQ (reference sequence).